The 20 T cell receptor beta chains in this list originate from one sample, sequenced in a study of cytomegalovirus exposure and HLA in healthy donors. The method was immunoSEQ multiplex PCR; TCRdb's version includes in-frame clones alone and lacks a portion of them. The repertoire consists of 200,000 or so clones, with more than 75% occurring once and the leading ten covering roughly 7%. Source material: PBMCs. These receptors all come from a man younger than 30 in good health and CMV-seropositive.

J is TRBJ1-4 and V is TRBV4-1; D ambiguous. This CDR3 comprises 15 residues. Trimming took off 4 bases at V and 5 bases at J, with 14 bases between the two ends. Germline V gene lookup returns CDR1 MGHRA and CDR2 YSYEKL. The CDR3 region has the DNA TGCGCCAGCAGCCCTCTCAGGCGAGTGAATGAAAAACTGTTTTTT. Translated: CASSPLRRVNEKLFF.

The chain couples TRBV5-8 to TRBJ2-7, with a tentative D call TRBD2 (6 bases). This CDR3 has 12 amino acids. Trimming removed 2 bases at V and 4 bases at J, with 7 bases between. Germline V gene lookup returns CDR1 SGHTS and CDR2 YDEGEE. This CDR3 is CASSFRGYEQYF. CDR3 nucleotides: TGTGCCAGCAGCTTTCGGGGGTACGAGCAGTACTTC.

This chain connects TRBV27 to TRBJ2-2; D is ambiguous. V dropped 3 bases and J dropped 10 bases, with 12 bases sitting between them. Germline lookup yields CDR1 MNHEY and CDR2 SMNVEV (reference sequence). This CDR3 has 13 residues. For the CDR3, the DNA is TGTGCCAGCAGTTTGTTGGTAGCCGAGGAGCTGTTTTTT. Amino acid sequence: CASSLLVAEELFF.

V is TRBV5-8 and J is TRBJ1-1, with D uncertain. Looked up from germline, CDR1 is SGHTS and CDR2 is YDEGEE. CDR3 size: 16 residues. V shed 5 bases and J shed 4 bases, with 21 bases lying between them. The CDR3 DNA reads as TGTGCCAGCAGATTGTTGGGGAGCGGCCGGGTCACTGAAGCTTTCTTT. It encodes CASRLLGSGRVTEAFF.

The J gene is TRBJ1-2, the V gene TRBV27; D remains ambiguous. Germline lookup yields CDR1 MNHEY and CDR2 SMNVEV (reference sequence). This CDR3 has 11 residues. The V end was cut by 6 bases, the J end by 5 bases, with 7 bases between. The CDR3 protein is CASRDFYGYTF. The CDR3 nucleotides read TGTGCCAGCAGGGACTTTTATGGCTACACCTTC.

Regarding this clone: An end of the junction does not agree with germline; a read error may underlie this. The chain has TRBV6-1 and TRBJ2-3, with TRBD2 matching over 13 bases. Per the germline V gene, CDR1 is MNHNS and CDR2 is SASEGT. The length of the CDR3 is 17 residues. This CDR3 reads CASREGLAGVWADTQYF. In DNA, the CDR3 is TGTGCCAGCAGGGAAGGACTAGCGGGAGTTTGGGCAGATACGCAGTATTTT.

The chain combines TRBV5-6 with TRBJ2-7; D may be TRBD2 (5 bases). Trimming pared 2 bases from V and 0 bases from J, leaving 6 bases between. Germline lookup yields CDR1 SGHDT and CDR2 YYEEEE. The CDR3 is 13 residues long. CDR3 amino acids: CASSFGVSYEQYF. CDR3 DNA sequence: TGTGCCAGCAGCTTCGGGGTCTCCTACGAGCAGTACTTC.

This clone appeared a single time. This sequence joins TRBV9 and TRBJ2-6; tentative D call: TRBD1 (6 bases). CDR3 size: 18 residues. Trimming cost V 0 bases and J 0 bases, with 13 bases left between them. Germline V CDR1 and CDR2: SGDLS, YYNGEE. Here the CDR3 reads CASSVVGRGHSGANVLTF. The DNA for the CDR3 is TGTGCCAGCAGCGTAGTAGGCAGGGGCCACTCTGGGGCCAACGTCCTGACTTTC.

The chain has TRBV7-3 and TRBJ2-1; TRBD2 agrees at 13 bases. This CDR3 is built from 15 residues. V was pared by 5 bases and J by 8 bases, with 6 bases of the junction left unmatched. The germline CDR1 and CDR2 sequences are SGHTA and FQGTGA. CDR3 sequence: CASSRRLAGGHEQFF. DNA of the CDR3: TGTGCCAGCAGCCGCCGACTAGCGGGGGGCCATGAGCAGTTCTTC.

The chain combines TRBV5-8 with TRBJ1-5, with D maybe TRBD1 (5 bases). Germline V gene sequence: CDR1 SGHTS, CDR2 YDEGEE. The CDR3 spans 15 residues. Trimming stripped 2 bases from V and 11 bases from J, with 20 bases between. CDR3 sequence reads: CASSFIRDSSLAQHF. CDR3 coding DNA: TGTGCCAGCAGCTTTATCCGGGACTCCAGTTTGGCCCAGCATTTT.

The chain joins TRBV27 to TRBJ2-3, with D perhaps TRBD2 (5 bases). The CDR3 is 16 amino acids. V lost 2 bases and J 0 bases, leaving 12 bases between the germline ends. Germline loops: CDR1 MNHEY, CDR2 SMNVEV (reference sequence). The CDR3: CASSLTGVISTDTQYF. The CDR3, as DNA: TGTGCCAGCAGTTTAACCGGGGTGATAAGCACAGATACGCAGTATTTT.

The genes are TRBV27 and TRBJ2-3; D might be TRBD2 (5 bases). CDR1 and CDR2 (germline): MNHEY, SMNVEV (reference sequence). Trimming removed 6 bases from V and 0 bases from J, with 10 bases in between. The CDR3 has 14 amino acids. Here the CDR3 reads CASRQAVSTDTQYF. The CDR3, as DNA: TGTGCCAGCAGGCAAGCGGTCAGCACAGATACGCAGTATTTT.

The chain carries TRBV27 and TRBJ1-2; TRBD1 might be the D (5 bases). This CDR3 spans 15 amino acids. Trimming took off 1 base at V and 5 bases at J, with 14 bases between the two ends. The germline V gene has CDR1 MNHEY and CDR2 SMNVEV (reference sequence). The CDR3, as DNA: TGTGCCAGCAGTTTATTTATGGGGGGTTTTTATGGCTACACCTTC. Encoded protein: CASSLFMGGFYGYTF.

This chain links TRBV28 with TRBJ2-3, with TRBD2 matching 11 bases. The trim removed 6 bases at V and 0 bases at J, leaving 8 bases unmatched. In germline, CDR1 is MDHEN, CDR2 SYDVKM. This CDR3 region has 17 residues. CDR3 protein: CASSLMGLAASTDTQYF. DNA of the CDR3: TGTGCCAGCAGCCTAATGGGACTAGCGGCTAGCACAGATACGCAGTATTTT.

V gene TRBV5-6 combines with J gene TRBJ2-7; D unresolved. Trimming took off 4 bases at V and 6 bases at J, with 11 bases between the two ends. The germline CDR1 and CDR2 sequences are SGHDT and YYEEEE. CDR3 length equals 12 residues. The CDR3 here is CASSTSEREQYF. In nucleotides, the CDR3 is TGTGCCAGCAGCACCTCAGAGCGCGAGCAGTACTTC.

This rearrangement joins TRBV29-1 to TRBJ2-3; the match to TRBD1 covers 7 bases. After removal of 4 bases from V and 2 bases from J, the junction contained 9 bases not matched to a gene. CDR1 SQVTM and CDR2 ANQGSEA come from the germline V gene. The CDR3 has 15 amino acids. The CDR3 here is CSVVPPGQHTDTQYF. The CDR3, as DNA: TGCAGCGTTGTGCCCCCGGGACAGCACACAGATACGCAGTATTTT.

This chain links TRBV5-1 with TRBJ2-7, with 7 positions matching TRBD1. CDR3 length equals 12 residues. Trimming took 5 bases from V and 5 from J; bases not matched to a gene: 4. The germline gives CDR1 SGHRS, CDR2 YFSETQ. The CDR3 protein is CASRQGSHEQYF. Here the CDR3 DNA reads TGCGCCAGCAGACAGGGGTCCCACGAGCAGTACTTC.

The CDR3 DNA sequence: TGTGCCAGCCCTCCCAGGACGTGGGGGCGAGCCTCCTACAATGAGCAGTTCTTC. Protein: CASPPRTWGRASYNEQFF. The J gene is TRBJ2-1, the V gene TRBV28; D possibly corresponds to TRBD1 (6 bases). This CDR3 has 18 amino acids. Trimming shortened V by 8 bases and J by 0 bases, and 23 bases separated the two germline ends. The germline gives CDR1 MDHEN, CDR2 SYDVKM.

V is TRBV6-5 and J is TRBJ2-1; TRBD2 is a possible D gene (6 bases). The CDR3 covers 14 residues. CDR1 MNHEY and CDR2 SVGAGI come from the germline V gene. Trimming shortened V by 8 bases and J by 6 bases, and 17 bases separated the two germline ends. The CDR3 protein is CASSQGGAPNEQFF. DNA of the CDR3: TGTGCCAGCTCCCAGGGCGGGGCCCCCAATGAGCAGTTCTTC.

The rearrangement links TRBV15 to TRBJ2-1; TRBD1 agrees at 9 bases. Looked up from germline, CDR1 is LNHNV and CDR2 is YYDKDF (reference sequence). The ends lost 5 bases at V and 8 bases at J; junction bases unmatched: 13. There are 16 residues in the CDR3. CDR3 coding DNA: TGTGCCACCAGCGGAGGGGCGGACAGGGGAGGGGATGAGCAGTTCTTC. Encoded protein: CATSGGADRGGDEQFF.